Below, 2 T cell receptor beta chains from the same sample are listed, as sequenced in a study of blood T cells in healthy people across ages. Primers used in a second PCR of about 7 to 12 cycles were a sample-barcoded 5' primer and a J-beta primer mix. A single record per CDR3 protein comes from TCRdb applying MiXCR to the 5' RACE reads. The sample includes 750,000 to 950,000 distinct CDR3 sequences, around 25% of them seen just once. These data were also reused for a study on T cells of mothers and their children.

The sample comprised blood. The origin of the receptors is a boy aged 5 to 17 in good health.

This clonotype was detected a few times. Here the CDR3 DNA reads TGTGCCAGCAGCTGGGAGGCGGGGCCTTACCCTTGGTGGCAGTTCTTC. Its protein is CASSWEAGPYPWWQFF. This chain connects TRBV5-6 to TRBJ2-1; the D gene is possibly TRBD2 (6 bases). The CDR3 has 16 residues. CDR1 is SGHDT, CDR2 YYEEEE, per germline. Trimming cost V 3 bases and J 12 bases, with 25 bases left between them.

The sample holds one count of this clonotype. This chain joins TRBV6-6 and TRBJ2-3; 7 bases are a match to TRBD2. Germline values: CDR1 MNHNY, CDR2 SVGAGI (reference sequence). V was clipped by 6 bases and J by 5 bases; unmatched bases: 14. The CDR3 spans 16 residues. CDR3 loop: CASRANEGREGDTQYF. CDR3 sequence (DNA): TGTGCCAGCAGAGCCAACGAAGGGAGGGAAGGAGATACGCAGTATTTT.